This paragraph reports one T cell receptor (beta chain). The record originates from a study of early T cells in non-severe SARS-CoV-2 infection. At the level of the study: Sequencing of unsorted whole blood was done on bulk RNA, leaving chains unpaired.

Molecules of cDNA were individually given unique molecular identifiers that were attached to them. TCRdb independently ran MiXCR on the 5' RACE reads; one entry per CDR3 protein. The sample records under 70,000 distinct CDR3 sequences, about 7.7% being singletons. Sequenced here: whole blood, sampled at baseline. The clonotype comes from an adult who was a healthcare worker with PCR-confirmed SARS-CoV-2 infection or an uninfected control (not recorded which).

The CDR3 DNA sequence: TGTGCCAGCAGTACAAGGACTAGCGGTCCCCTCGGTGAGCAGTTCTTC. Encoded protein: CASSTRTSGPLGEQFF. The rearrangement joins TRBV6-2 or TRBV6-3 to TRBJ2-1; 10 bases are a match to TRBD2. Germline V gives CDR1 MNHEY, CDR2 SVGEGT. V was pared by 5 bases and J by 9 bases, with 13 bases of the junction left unmatched. The CDR3 spans 16 residues.